Sequencing of this T cell receptor (beta chain) was carried out in a study of cytomegalovirus exposure and HLA in healthy donors. The study's findings and limits: It was taken for granted in presence/absence analyses that sequencing depth across donors was roughly uniform. Cytomegalovirus association was assigned to over 150 TCR beta chains.

Notes on this clone: Its cognate antigen is unknown.

CDR1 is SNHLY, CDR2 FYNNEI, per germline. This CDR3 comprises 12 residues. Trimming cost V 2 bases and J 8 bases, with 9 bases left between them. Primers: 60 Vbeta forward and 13 Jbeta reverse. Clones were sequenced by immunoSEQ multiplex PCR, and TCRdb holds only the in-frame ones, with some missing. The sample table sets out 150,000 to 250,000 clones. The sequencing sample was made of PBMCs. The chain links TRBV2 to TRBJ1-1, with D possibly TRBD1 on 6 matching bases. The origin of this receptor is a boy aged 5-17 years in good health and CMV-seronegative. The CDR3 here is CASSEPDREAFF. In DNA form, the CDR3 reads TGTGCCAGCAGTGAACCAGACAGGGAAGCTTTCTTT.